Ten or more counts support the clone carrying this TCR beta chain. No antigen is known for it. The CDR3 is 13 residues long. Trimming pared 4 bases from V and 5 bases from J, leaving 12 bases between. A universal primer site arose from template switching, and cDNA bore unique molecular identifiers. Via MiXCR, TCRdb re-called the 5' RACE reads, giving one row per CDR3 protein. Here the sample spans 500,000 or so distinct CDR3 sequences, roughly an eighth being singletons. These data originate in a study of identical twins. Notes on the study in general: These conclusions were based on statistical analysis (cross-sectional, not following the same donors).

Healthy Caucasians provided all donations. These data are also associated with another study on yellow fever vaccine responses in identical twins.

Sequencing was carried out using CD4+ T cells sorted from blood. The V and J genes are TRBV12-3 or TRBV12-4 and TRBJ2-7; possibly TRBD2 for D (6 bases). The receptor was derived from a woman younger than 35 in good health. CDR3 protein: CASSSGDSNEQYF. The CDR3 bases are TGTGCCAGCAGTTCGGGGGATTCCAACGAGCAGTACTTC.